The 2 T cell receptor beta chains reported below all come from one sample, sequenced in a study of blood T cell repertoires in COVID-19. Sequencing used immunoSEQ multiplex PCR; TCRdb keeps in-frame clones, though not all of them. The sample comprises approximately 12,000 clones, 75% to 90% of which are singletons, and more than 5.5% rests with the top ten. Source material: peripheral blood. The receptor set was obtained from a human donor in a cohort sampled during active COVID-19.

This clone is labeled as large. The chain recombines TRBV7-9 with TRBJ1-6; perhaps TRBD1 as D (5 bases). Trimming took 5 bases from V and 5 from J, leaving 7 bases between them. Germline loops: CDR1 SEHNR, CDR2 FQNEAQ (reference sequence). This CDR3 is 13 amino acids long. The CDR3 DNA sequence: TGTGCCAGCAGCGGCAGGGATAATTCACCCCTCCACTTT. Protein sequence: CASSGRDNSPLHF.

The V gene is TRBV19, the J gene TRBJ1-1; D gene uncertain. Trimming removed 3 bases from V and 1 base from J, with 9 bases in between. This CDR3 region has 14 residues. Germline V lookup: CDR1 LNHDA, CDR2 SQIVND (reference sequence). The CDR3 protein is CASSILSGNTEAFF. CDR3 DNA sequence: TGTGCCAGTAGTATTTTATCGGGGAACACTGAAGCTTTCTTT.